The 22 T cell receptor beta chains reported below all come from one sample, sequenced in a study of shared clonotypes between healthy human individuals. Produced via immunoSEQ multiplex PCR; TCRdb's table is partial and in-frame only. The data show 1,500,000 or so clones, roughly 97% seen once. Input material: naive CD4+ T cells sorted from blood. Subset here: CD45RA+ positively selected. The receptors were gathered from a man aged 25-40 years in good health.

The chain is built from TRBV27 and TRBJ1-5, with D unclear. The V gene lost 2 bases and the J gene lost 5 bases, with 7 bases spanning the gap. The length of the CDR3 is 13 residues. Germline values: CDR1 MNHEY, CDR2 SMNVEV (reference sequence). The CDR3 DNA follows: TGTGCCAGCAGTTTAAGCCCTTATCAGCCCCAGCATTTT. This gives the protein CASSLSPYQPQHF.

V and J are TRBV7-3 and TRBJ2-2; 8 bases are shared with TRBD1. V gave up 1 base and J gave up 4 bases; unmatched junction bases: 5. The CDR3 sequence is 16 residues long. Germline V CDR1 and CDR2: SGHTA, FQGTGA. This chain's CDR3 is CASSLNSGGGTGELFF. In nucleotides, the CDR3 is TGTGCCAGCAGCTTAAATTCAGGGGGCGGCACCGGGGAGCTGTTTTTT.

The CDR3: CASSLPPPTEAFF. For the CDR3, the DNA is TGTGCCAGCAGCTTACCTCCCCCCACTGAAGCTTTCTTT. The chain couples TRBV7-9 to TRBJ1-1; D unresolved. Trimming pared 2 bases from V and 4 bases from J, leaving 8 bases between. CDR1 and CDR2 from the germline V gene are SEHNR and FQNEAQ (reference sequence). This CDR3 is 13 amino acids long.

This clone is a singleton in its sample. This chain connects TRBV5-5 to TRBJ1-1, with 7 bases that match TRBD1. The germline V gene has CDR1 SGHKS and CDR2 YYEKEE (reference sequence). Trimming took 0 bases from V and 1 from J; bases not matched to a gene: 3. The length of the CDR3 is 15 residues. The chain's CDR3 is CASSLVQGENTEAFF. Written as DNA, the CDR3 is TGTGCCAGCAGCTTGGTTCAGGGGGAGAACACTGAAGCTTTCTTT.

The J gene is TRBJ2-2, the V gene TRBV5-1, with D hard to call. CDR1 and CDR2 from the germline V gene are SGHRS and YFSETQ. V lost 1 base to trimming and J lost 6 bases, with 7 bases between them. This CDR3 is built from 13 residues. The CDR3: CASSLMGSGELFF. CDR3 DNA: TGCGCCAGCAGCTTGATGGGTTCCGGGGAGCTGTTTTTT.

The V and J genes are TRBV5-1 and TRBJ2-3; TRBD1 matches at 8 bases. Germline CDR1 is SGHRS and CDR2 is YFSETQ. Trimming at V came to 4 bases and at J to 5 bases, leaving 9 bases not matched to a gene. There are 15 residues in the CDR3. The CDR3 reads CASSPGTGIRDTQYF. The CDR3 nucleotides are TGCGCCAGCAGCCCCGGGACAGGTATTCGAGATACGCAGTATTTT.

This clone has more than one count but fewer than ten. This chain uses TRBV27 with TRBJ2-7, with 8 bases aligning to TRBD2. V was clipped by 6 bases and J by 4 bases; unmatched bases: 11. The germline CDR1 and CDR2 sequences are MNHEY and SMNVEV (reference sequence). CDR3 size: 15 residues. The CDR3 coding sequence is TGTGCCAGCAGCCGGTCGGCGGGAGGATTGTACGAGCAGTACTTC. Encoded protein: CASSRSAGGLYEQYF.

V is TRBV28 and J is TRBJ2-7; 9 positions agree with TRBD1. CDR1 and CDR2 from the germline V gene are MDHEN and SYDVKM. The V segment lost 3 bases and the J segment 6 bases; nucleotides outside the gene matches: 15. This CDR3 contains 17 residues. The CDR3: CASSFISAGTGSREQYF. The CDR3 DNA reads as TGTGCCAGCAGTTTTATATCTGCCGGGACAGGGAGTCGCGAGCAGTACTTC.

The rearrangement joins TRBV7-9 to TRBJ2-2, with D possibly TRBD2 on 6 matching bases. CDR3 length: 14 residues. V lost 7 bases to trimming and J lost 3 bases, with 12 bases between them. CDR1 SEHNR and CDR2 FQNEAQ come from the germline V gene (reference sequence). The CDR3 here is CASTLERDTGELFF. The CDR3 bases are TGTGCCAGCACCCTGGAGCGGGACACCGGGGAGCTGTTTTTT.

The genes are TRBV6-1 and TRBJ1-3; tentatively, D is TRBD1 (6 bases). The CDR3 spans 15 residues. Deletions cut 2 bases from V and 7 bases from J, with 15 bases between. Germline V gene lookup returns CDR1 MNHNS and CDR2 SASEGT. The CDR3 DNA reads TGTGCCAGCAGTGAATCCAACAGGGTTGCTAACACCATATATTTT. It specifies CASSESNRVANTIYF.

The V call is TRBV27, the J call TRBJ1-2, with TRBD1 matching over 11 bases. Germline trimming cut 8 bases from V and 2 bases from J; bases unmatched to any gene: 7. The length of the CDR3 is 15 residues. Germline lookup yields CDR1 MNHEY and CDR2 SMNVEV (reference sequence). In DNA, the CDR3 is TGTGCCAGCGGAGGACAGGGGGCGCCGAACTATGGCTACACCTTC. This sequence encodes CASGGQGAPNYGYTF.

Worth noting for this clone: Other DNA sequences in the sample encode the same CDR3. The gene calls are TRBV10-3 and TRBJ2-7, with 8 bases lining up with TRBD1. The CDR3 covers 12 residues. Losses at the gene ends were 9 bases for V and 3 bases for J; bases not matched to a gene: 4. Germline V gene sequence: CDR1 ENHRY, CDR2 SYGVKD. The CDR3 bases are TGTGCCATAAAGACAGGGGACTACGAGCAGTACTTC. This translates into CAIKTGDYEQYF.

Here the CDR3 reads CASSLARGGREKLFF. CDR3 in DNA: TGTGCCAGCAGCTTAGCGCGAGGGGGCAGGGAAAAACTGTTTTTT. The V gene is TRBV7-9, the J gene TRBJ1-4; the match to TRBD1 covers 7 bases. Per germline, CDR1 SEHNR and CDR2 FQNEAQ (reference sequence). V trimming: 0 bases; J trimming: 8 bases; junction bases outside the gene matches: 6. This CDR3 spans 15 amino acids.

The rearrangement uses TRBV4-3 and TRBJ2-3; tentatively, D is TRBD2 (6 bases). Deletions cut 0 bases from V and 6 bases from J, with 7 bases between. This CDR3 is 13 amino acids long. CDR1 is LGHNA, CDR2 YSLEER, per germline. Here the CDR3 reads CASSQEGRDTQYF. As DNA, the CDR3 is TGCGCCAGCAGCCAAGAGGGGAGGGATACGCAGTATTTT.

This rearrangement joins TRBV29-1 to TRBJ1-2, with 9 bases that match TRBD1. Germline V lookup: CDR1 SQVTM, CDR2 ANQGSEA. The CDR3 consists of 15 residues. V dropped 8 bases and J dropped 8; count of bases not matched to a gene: 18. CDR3 sequence: CSIADPGQGAEGYTF. The CDR3 DNA reads TGCAGCATTGCGGACCCGGGACAGGGAGCTGAAGGCTACACCTTC.

The J gene is TRBJ1-3, the V gene TRBV5-1; D remains ambiguous. The CDR3 runs to 15 residues. The germline CDR1 and CDR2 sequences are SGHRS and YFSETQ. The ends were cut back, 2 bases at V and 0 bases at J, with 9 bases in the middle. For the CDR3, the DNA is TGCGCCAGCAGCTTAACACCCGACTCTGGAAACACCATATATTTT. Translated: CASSLTPDSGNTIYF.

The rearrangement links TRBV19 to TRBJ1-5; weak D call: TRBD1 (6 bases). The CDR3 is 15 amino acids. Trimming stripped 8 bases from V and 0 bases from J, with 14 bases between. Germline CDR1 and CDR2: LNHDA and SQIVND (reference sequence). Here the CDR3 reads CASSDSLYSNQPQHF. CDR3 DNA sequence: TGTGCCAGTTCGGACAGCCTATATAGCAATCAGCCCCAGCATTTT.

The rearrangement joins TRBV9 to TRBJ2-7, with D unresolved. There are 15 residues in the CDR3. Germline V gives CDR1 SGDLS, CDR2 YYNGEE. Trimming left V 0 bases short and J 9 bases short, with 19 bases between. DNA of the CDR3: TGTGCCAGCAGCGTAGGGCCTAACTCCTACGAAGGGCAGTACTTC. Its translation is CASSVGPNSYEGQYF.

This sequence joins TRBV28 and TRBJ2-2; D is unresolved. In germline, CDR1 is MDHEN, CDR2 SYDVKM. The V end lost 8 bases, the J end lost 4 bases, and 17 bases lay between the germline ends. This CDR3 comprises 15 residues. CDR3 sequence (DNA): TGTGCCAGCGGCAATGCAGGAGTTGGCACCGGGGAGCTGTTTTTT. Translation gives CASGNAGVGTGELFF.

The rearrangement links TRBV7-9 to TRBJ2-7; the match to TRBD2 covers 7 bases. J was trimmed by 3 bases and V by 2 bases; bases with no gene match: 10. Germline V lookup: CDR1 SEHNR, CDR2 FQNEAQ (reference sequence). This CDR3 comprises 16 residues. The CDR3 here is CASSLLGRAGDYEQYF. In DNA, the CDR3 is TGTGCCAGCAGCTTACTAGGTCGGGCGGGAGACTACGAGCAGTACTTC. The whole variable domain, remainder taken from reference TRBV7-9 and TRBJ2-7, is DTGVSQNPRHKITKRGQNVTFRCDPISEHNRLYWYRQTLGQGPEFLTYFQNEAQLEKSRLLSDRFSAERPKGSFSTLEIQRTEQGDSAMYLCASSLLGRAGDYEQYFGPGTRLTVT.

This rearrangement joins TRBV5-1 to TRBJ2-1, with TRBD2 as a possible D gene (5 bases). Germline-derived CDR1 and CDR2 are SGHRS and YFSETQ. V lost 3 bases, J lost 10 bases, and 14 bases lay in between. This CDR3 comprises 13 residues. For the CDR3, the DNA is TGCGCCAGCAGCTCGGGGATGGGGAACGAGCAGTTCTTC. It translates to CASSSGMGNEQFF.

This clone was observed once. The chain couples TRBV27 to TRBJ2-5; 10 bases map to TRBD2. The CDR3 extends over 14 amino acids. Germline-derived CDR1 and CDR2 are MNHEY and SMNVEV (reference sequence). With V trimmed by 8 bases and J by 4 bases, 7 bases remained unmatched. Here the CDR3 reads CASPGLAGVETQYF. The CDR3 nucleotides read TGTGCCAGCCCGGGGCTAGCGGGAGTAGAGACCCAGTACTTC.